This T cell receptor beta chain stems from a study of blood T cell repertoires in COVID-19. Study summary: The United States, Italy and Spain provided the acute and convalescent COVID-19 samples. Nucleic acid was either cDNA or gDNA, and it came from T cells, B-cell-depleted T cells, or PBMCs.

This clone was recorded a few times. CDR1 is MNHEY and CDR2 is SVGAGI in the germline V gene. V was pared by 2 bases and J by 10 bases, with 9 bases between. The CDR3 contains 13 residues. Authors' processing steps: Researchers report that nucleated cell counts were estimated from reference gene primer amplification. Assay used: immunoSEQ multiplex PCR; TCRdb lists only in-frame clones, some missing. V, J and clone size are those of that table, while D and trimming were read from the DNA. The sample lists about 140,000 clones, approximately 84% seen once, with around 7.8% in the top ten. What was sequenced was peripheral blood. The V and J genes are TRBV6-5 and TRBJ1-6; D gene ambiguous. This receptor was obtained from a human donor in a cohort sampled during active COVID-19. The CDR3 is CASSYLERSPLHF. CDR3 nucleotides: TGTGCCAGCAGTTACCTTGAACGGTCACCCCTCCACTTT.